These 30 T cell receptor beta chains came from one sample sequenced in a study of blood T cell repertoires in COVID-19 (dated by TCRdb to 2018 to 2020). The receptor library was made with the immunoSEQ multiplex PCR assay. The source is immuneACCESS, and TCRdb retained only in-frame sequences with V and J called. Part of the clones is not carried over; for the studies checked, unresolved V genes explain less than half of this, and the remainder is unexplained. The sample table contains around 220,000 clones; only one count was recorded for roughly 80% of them. Of the sample, approximately 5.4% falls within the top ten clones. The sequenced sample consisted of peripheral blood. The receptors stem from a human donor in a cohort sampled during active COVID-19.

The V gene is TRBV28, the J gene TRBJ2-7; possibly TRBD2 for D (5 bases). This CDR3 has 15 residues. V gave up 8 bases and J gave up 3 bases, with 20 bases separating them. Germline V CDR1 and CDR2: MDHEN, SYDVKM. The CDR3 protein is CASVGPGDGDYEQYF. The CDR3 DNA reads TGTGCCAGCGTAGGGCCCGGGGATGGGGACTACGAGCAGTACTTC.

The chain links TRBV9 to TRBJ2-1; D may be TRBD2 (6 bases). CDR1 and CDR2 (germline): SGDLS, YYNGEE. V shed 0 bases and J shed 3 bases, with 10 bases lying between them. The CDR3 length is 15 residues. CDR3 coding DNA: TGTGCCAGCAGCGTAGTTGGCGGGATCTACAATGAGCAGTTCTTC. This codes for CASSVVGGIYNEQFF.

The chain combines TRBV19 with TRBJ1-1; no clear D gene. V was trimmed by 5 bases and J by 1 base, leaving 11 bases between them. Germline V gene lookup returns CDR1 LNHDA and CDR2 SQIVND (reference sequence). The CDR3 has 14 residues. The CDR3 protein is CASSQVVGNTEAFF. DNA of the CDR3: TGTGCCAGTAGTCAGGTTGTGGGGAACACTGAAGCTTTCTTT.

The chain is built from TRBV28 and TRBJ2-7; tentatively, D is TRBD1 (6 bases). This CDR3 has 12 residues. The germline V and J ends were trimmed by 3 bases and 9 bases, with 12 bases remaining between them. The germline CDR1 and CDR2 sequences are MDHEN and SYDVKM. The CDR3 protein is CASSFYRARQYF. As DNA, the CDR3 is TGTGCCAGCAGTTTTTACAGGGCTCGGCAGTACTTC.

This chain connects TRBV29-1 to TRBJ2-7; 9 positions agree with TRBD2. Germline CDR1 is SQVTM and CDR2 is ANQGSEA. V dropped 4 bases and J dropped 2; count of bases not matched to a gene: 6. CDR3 length: 14 residues. CDR3 protein: CSVGGGTSPYEQYF. As DNA, the CDR3 is TGCAGCGTTGGGGGGGGGACTAGCCCCTACGAGCAGTACTTC.

This clone was seen only a few times. The chain combines TRBV19 with TRBJ2-7, with 8 bases identical to TRBD2. V dropped 5 bases and J dropped 0; count of bases not matched to a gene: 9. Germline CDR1 LNHDA, CDR2 SQIVND (reference sequence). CDR3 length: 16 amino acids. The DNA for the CDR3 is TGTGCCAGTAGTGCAAGTAGCGGGATGAGCTCCTACGAGCAGTACTTC. Protein sequence: CASSASSGMSSYEQYF.

CDR3 loop: CASSYSVERDSYEQYF. The CDR3, as DNA: TGTGCCAGCAGTTACTCGGTCGAGCGGGACTCCTACGAGCAGTACTTC. The chain recombines TRBV6-5 with TRBJ2-7, with TRBD2 matching 7 bases. There are 16 residues in the CDR3. In germline, CDR1 is MNHEY, CDR2 SVGAGI. The trim removed 0 bases at V and 0 bases at J, leaving 5 bases unmatched.

The gene calls are TRBV5-1 and TRBJ1-6, with TRBD1 matching 8 bases. J was trimmed by 0 bases and V by 4 bases; bases with no gene match: 15. The CDR3 has 20 amino acids. Germline CDR1 SGHRS, CDR2 YFSETQ. The CDR3 is CASSPGTGEPLSSYNSPLHF. Here the CDR3 DNA reads TGCGCCAGCAGCCCGGGGACAGGCGAGCCGTTGAGCTCCTATAATTCACCCCTCCACTTT.

CDR3 residues: CASSELRPVGSSSYNEQFF. The CDR3 DNA reads as TGCGCCAGCAGTGAATTGCGGCCGGTTGGGTCGAGCTCCTACAATGAGCAGTTCTTC. The chain joins TRBV10-1 to TRBJ2-1; no clear D gene. Germline V CDR1 and CDR2: WNHNN, SYGVQD (reference sequence). V was pared by 3 bases and J by 0 bases, with 21 bases between. This CDR3 is built from 19 residues.

The rearrangement links TRBV7-3 to TRBJ2-2; 8 bases match TRBD1. Per the germline V gene, CDR1 is SGHTA and CDR2 is FQGTGA. The J segment lost 2 bases and the V segment lost 1 base, leaving 6 bases of the junction unmatched. The CDR3 totals 17 residues. The CDR3 reads CASSLRGTGHNTGELFF. The CDR3, as DNA: TGTGCCAGCAGCTTAAGAGGGACAGGCCATAACACCGGGGAGCTGTTTTTT.

This clone was detected only once. The rearrangement links TRBV7-6 to TRBJ1-1; 7 bases agree with TRBD1. The CDR3 runs 14 residues. Trimming removed 1 base from V and 3 bases from J; junction bases left unmatched: 2. Germline CDR1 reads SGHVS; CDR2 reads FNYEAQ. The CDR3 region has the DNA TGTGCCAGCAGCTTAGGACAGGGAGACACTGAAGCTTTCTTT. Translation gives CASSLGQGDTEAFF. Combining the CDR3 with reference TRBV7-6 and TRBJ1-1 gives the whole variable domain GAGVSQSPRYKVTKRGQDVALRCDPISGHVSLYWYRQALGQGPEFLTYFNYEAQQDKSGLPNDRFSAERPEGSISTLTIQRTEQRDSAMYRCASSLGQGDTEAFFGQGTRLTVV.

Details on this clone: The same CDR3 can be traced to other DNA sequences in this sample. The chain is built from TRBV7-9 and TRBJ2-7; TRBD1 aligns across 7 bases. Germline CDR1 reads SEHNR; CDR2 reads FQNEAQ (reference sequence). Trimming took 1 base from V and 2 from J; bases not matched to a gene: 2. The CDR3 consists of 14 residues. CDR3 DNA: TGTGCCAGCAGCTTAGGGCAGGGGGCCTACGAGCAGTACTTC. It yields the protein CASSLGQGAYEQYF.

About this clone itself: A junction end diverges from the germline sequence, so it may reflect a read error. The J gene is TRBJ2-7, the V gene TRBV24-1; 7 nucleotides align to TRBD1. CDR1 is KGHDR, CDR2 SFDVKD, per germline. The CDR3 extends over 15 amino acids. This chain's CDR3 is CATSDATGYSNEQYF. The DNA for the CDR3 is TGTGCCACCAGTGACGCGACAGGGTACTCCAACGAGCAGTACTTC.

The J gene is TRBJ2-5, the V gene TRBV5-1; tentative D call: TRBD1 (6 bases). Trimming stripped 0 bases from V and 5 bases from J, with 14 bases between. CDR1 is SGHRS and CDR2 is YFSETQ in the germline V gene. The CDR3 is 15 residues long. The CDR3 loop reads CASSLAPGVGETQYF. DNA of the CDR3: TGCGCCAGCAGCTTGGCCCCAGGGGTAGGGGAGACCCAGTACTTC.

This chain connects TRBV19 to TRBJ2-5; TRBD2 matches 7 bases. The J segment lost 4 bases and the V segment lost 7 bases, leaving 18 bases of the junction unmatched. CDR1 is LNHDA, CDR2 SQIVND, per germline (reference sequence). The CDR3 is 17 amino acids. Here the CDR3 reads CASTPRRWAGARETQYF. The DNA for the CDR3 is TGTGCCAGTACCCCAAGGAGGTGGGCGGGAGCTCGAGAGACCCAGTACTTC.

This chain connects TRBV5-1 to TRBJ1-1, with D maybe TRBD1 (6 bases). The CDR3 length is 15 residues. Trimming stripped 3 bases from V and 1 base from J, with 13 bases between. The germline gives CDR1 SGHRS, CDR2 YFSETQ. CDR3 DNA: TGCGCCAGCAGCTCCCACCCGGACAGGAACACTGAAGCTTTCTTT. It yields the protein CASSSHPDRNTEAFF.

The genes are TRBV5-1 and TRBJ1-1; the match to TRBD1 covers 10 bases. Germline CDR1 reads SGHRS; CDR2 reads YFSETQ. This CDR3 region has 16 residues. Unmatched junction bases numbered 11, after V lost 4 bases and J lost 5 bases. The CDR3 DNA reads TGCGCCAGCAGCCAGACCCCGGGACAGGGGTATACTGAAGCTTTCTTT. Translated: CASSQTPGQGYTEAFF.

The chain is built from TRBV5-1 and TRBJ2-7; possibly TRBD2 for D (5 bases). CDR3 length: 14 residues. Trimming took off 0 bases at V and 3 bases at J, with 10 bases between the two ends. Germline CDR1 reads SGHRS; CDR2 reads YFSETQ. CDR3 amino acids: CASSLAYGDYEQYF. The CDR3 nucleotides are TGCGCCAGCAGCTTGGCCTACGGGGACTACGAGCAGTACTTC.

This clone was seen only once. The chain couples TRBV4-3 to TRBJ2-3, with a weak D call TRBD2 (5 bases). This CDR3 has 15 residues. Between the trimmed V and J ends, which lost 0 bases and 5 bases, there was a span of 12 bases. The V gene's germline CDR1 is LGHNA and CDR2 YSLEER. The CDR3 nucleotides are TGCGCCAGCAGCCAAGAGGTCGCGGCGGGAGATACGCAGTATTTT. Protein product: CASSQEVAAGDTQYF.

The gene calls are TRBV19 and TRBJ1-6, with D unresolved. This CDR3 is 13 amino acids long. V was shortened by 3 bases and J by 7 bases, with 7 bases between the two germline ends. Germline assignment: CDR1 LNHDA and CDR2 SQIVND (reference sequence). The CDR3 nucleotides are TGTGCCAGTAGTATCGGGTTAAATTCACCCCTCCACTTT. This encodes CASSIGLNSPLHF.

The V gene is TRBV5-1, the J gene TRBJ1-5; maybe TRBD1 (6 bases). From germline, CDR1 is SGHRS and CDR2 YFSETQ. CDR3 size: 24 residues. V was pared by 0 bases and J by 0 bases, with 34 bases between. CDR3 bases: TGCGCCAGCAGCTTGGTCCCGGGAAGGCTGCGGTCCCCTTTTAGGGGGTATAGCAATCAGCCCCAGCATTTT. Translated: CASSLVPGRLRSPFRGYSNQPQHF.

The chain is built from TRBV3-1 (or the pseudogene TRBV3-2) and TRBJ2-1; 9 bases agree with TRBD2. There are 15 residues in the CDR3. J gave up 3 bases and V 5 bases, and 5 bases lay outside the gene matches. CDR1 and CDR2 from the germline V gene are LGHDT and YNNKEL (reference sequence). CDR3 residues: CASSDSGRYYNEQFF. CDR3 bases: TGTGCCAGCAGCGACAGCGGGAGGTACTACAATGAGCAGTTCTTC.

The chain carries TRBV20-1 and TRBJ1-6; no clear D. The CDR3 runs to 13 residues. Germline V lookup: CDR1 DFQATT, CDR2 SNEGSKA (reference sequence). Trimming left V 3 bases short and J 6 bases short, with 9 bases between. In DNA, the CDR3 is TGCAGTGCTAGTCTGAAGCCTAATTCACCCCTCCACTTT. Translating gives CSASLKPNSPLHF.

V and J are TRBV5-5 and TRBJ2-1; perhaps TRBD2 as D (6 bases). CDR3 length equals 15 residues. Germline CDR1 and CDR2: SGHKS and YYEKEE (reference sequence). The V end was cut by 0 bases, the J end by 3 bases, with 10 bases between. The CDR3 DNA follows: TGTGCCAGCAGCTTGGCGGCTAGCGTCTACAATGAGCAGTTCTTC. Its protein is CASSLAASVYNEQFF.

The chain uses TRBV6-6 and TRBJ2-7; 12 positions match TRBD2. The CDR3 totals 15 residues. Germline CDR1 is MNHNY and CDR2 is SVGAGI (reference sequence). The V gene end was trimmed by 6 bases and the J gene end by 7 bases; junction bases not matched to a gene: 10. The DNA for the CDR3 is TGTGCCAGCAGCCCCTCTAGCGGGAGGGCGGGTGAGCAGTACTTC. It is translated as CASSPSSGRAGEQYF.

The rearrangement uses TRBV28 and TRBJ1-1, with D maybe TRBD1 (5 bases). Germline CDR1 is MDHEN and CDR2 is SYDVKM. V gave up 5 bases and J gave up 10 bases, with 11 bases separating them. The CDR3 contains 11 residues. CDR3 region: CASSRGRRAFF. The CDR3 DNA reads as TGTGCCAGCAGTAGGGGAAGGAGAGCTTTCTTT.

The chain's CDR3 is CASTRDRASTDTQYF. DNA for the CDR3: TGTGCCAGCACCAGGGACAGGGCTAGCACAGATACGCAGTATTTT. The chain couples TRBV27 to TRBJ2-3; 9 positions agree with TRBD1. The trim removed 7 bases at V and 0 bases at J, leaving 5 bases unmatched. The CDR3 runs to 15 residues. Germline CDR1 is MNHEY and CDR2 is SMNVEV (reference sequence).

This CDR3 reads CASSPQWGQVQGDTIYF. The CDR3 DNA follows: TGTGCCAGCAGCCCCCAGTGGGGACAGGTTCAAGGGGACACCATATATTTT. The genes are TRBV3-1 (or the pseudogene TRBV3-2) and TRBJ1-3; 8 bases fit TRBD1. The CDR3 totals 17 residues. J lost 8 bases, V lost 4 bases, and 16 bases had no gene match. CDR1 is LGHDT and CDR2 is YNNKEL in the germline V gene (reference sequence).

The CDR3 sequence is CATHPGLAGVILYEQYF. The CDR3, as DNA: TGCGCCACCCACCCGGGACTAGCGGGAGTAATCCTCTACGAGCAGTACTTC. The V and J genes are TRBV5-1 and TRBJ2-7, with 14 bases that match TRBD2. Germline trimming cut 9 bases from V and 3 bases from J; bases unmatched to any gene: 14. The CDR3 extends over 17 amino acids. The germline V gene has CDR1 SGHRS and CDR2 YFSETQ.

The V call is TRBV4-3, the J call TRBJ1-2; 8 bases match TRBD1. The CDR3 sequence is 16 residues long. CDR1 is LGHNA and CDR2 is YSLEER in the germline V gene. The junction had 7 bases not matched to a gene; V was cut back by 0 bases and J by 4 bases. CDR3 in amino acids: CASSQERAGGTYGYTF. For the CDR3, the DNA is TGCGCCAGCAGCCAAGAAAGGGCAGGGGGCACCTATGGCTACACCTTC.